The present T cell receptor beta chain was sequenced within a study of Ad26.COV2.S vaccination and SARS-CoV-2 variants (dated by TCRdb to the early 2020s). In the study overall: Donors in the vaccine arm were drawn from COV1001, a multicentre, randomized, double-blind, placebo-controlled phase I-IIa trial testing Ad26.COV2.S in healthy adults. Ad26.COV2.S was given intramuscularly at 5x10^10 or 1x10^11 viral particles, as a single shot or as two shots 56 days apart. The specificity and breadth of SARS-CoV-2-reactive T cell receptors after Ad26.COV2.S vaccination were assessed by TCRbeta repertoire sequencing. The TCR-sequenced set comprised about 32 samples: some 20 Ad26.COV2.S vaccine recipients, 5 placebo recipients and 8 SARS-CoV-2 convalescent individuals. Trial participants were randomized into five groups of five: low-dose or high-dose Ad26.COV2.S given once or twice, or placebo on both occasions. Investigators did not know the trial group allocation while performing experiments and assessing outcomes. What the research found in general, with its limitations: The authors noted that total T cell responses may have been underestimated by the TCR breadth and depth analyses. Vaccine and placebo recipients had comparable non-spike TCR breadth, which fits with the vaccine containing only spike. Comparing responses between vaccine doses or regimens was not something the study was powered to do. Spike-specific TCR breadth was higher in Ad26.COV2.S recipients than in placebo recipients (P = 0.0014). After vaccination, substantial breadth of spike-specific CD8+ and CD4+ T cell responses was reported.

The treatment or condition label corresponds to: 15 to 20 received Ad26.COV2.S at low or high dose, single or two shots; about 5 received placebo; per-sample allocation not given. For vaccine and placebo recipients, the sequenced repertoires came from samples collected on day 63 after the first injection. Cohort 1b enrolled 20 to 30 adults aged 18-55 years at a single site in Boston, USA, between 29 July and 7 August 2020. Ad26.COV2.S was a replication-incompetent adenovirus type 26 vector that expressed a prefusion-stabilized SARS-CoV-2 spike protein derived from the original Wuhan strain. Of note for this clone: It lacks a known antigen. No base quality values were provided; no much bigger clone lies one nucleotide off.

The immunoSEQ Assay was used to sequence TCRbeta CDR3 regions. After extraction, genomic DNA underwent amplification by bias-controlled multiplex PCR, followed by high-throughput sequencing. In the authors' own workflow: To quantify the absolute abundance of every unique TCRbeta CDR3 region, sequences were collapsed and filtered. T cell fraction was estimated by normalization of TCRbeta template counts to usable DNA, with usable DNA being measured through amplification of reference genes present in all nucleated cells. Repertoire TCRs were annotated as SARS-CoV-2-specific when V gene, CDR3 amino acid sequence and J gene were exactly matched to a known reactive TCR set. The reference SARS-CoV-2 TCR set was obtained from MIRA and was filtered for enrichment in COVID-19-positive ImmuneCODE repertoires, whereby public or cross-reactive TCRs were removed. Using the MIRA antigens, annotated TCRs were further analysed by specific ORF or by position within an ORF. Depth was the summed frequency of annotated unique rearrangements, while breadth was defined as annotated unique rearrangements over total unique productive rearrangements. TCR breadth was compared between groups using two-sided Wilcoxon rank-sum tests. TCRdb holds this immuneACCESS table with in-frame rearrangements only. Some clones are missing; in checked studies, unresolved V genes explain under half, and the rest has no known cause. D and trimming come from the DNA, and the V and J calls and clone size come from that table. The sample yields about half a million clones; nearly 90% were counted once. Jointly, the top ten make up 1.7% of the sample.

This TCR derives from a person between 18 and 65 years old who received the Ad26.COV2.S COVID-19 vaccine or a placebo. Sequences were derived from peripheral blood, sampled in a trial of Ad26.COV2.S vaccine versus placebo.

Here the CDR3 is given as CASSSRQGTEAFF. The sequenced DNA is TGTGCCAGCTCATCCAGACAGGGGACTGAAGCTTTCTTT. The rearranged chain carries TRBV18 and TRBJ1-1, with TRBD1 matching 8 junction bases. Including the terminal cysteine and phenylalanine, the CDR3 comprises 13 residues. Only the CDR3 region is kept as DNA, spanning 39 bases read in frame from base 1. From V the trimming removes 5 bases and from J it removes 5 bases, while the gene matches leave 4 bases of the junction unaccounted for. Looking up the germline V gene yields CDR1 KGHSH and CDR2 LQKENI.